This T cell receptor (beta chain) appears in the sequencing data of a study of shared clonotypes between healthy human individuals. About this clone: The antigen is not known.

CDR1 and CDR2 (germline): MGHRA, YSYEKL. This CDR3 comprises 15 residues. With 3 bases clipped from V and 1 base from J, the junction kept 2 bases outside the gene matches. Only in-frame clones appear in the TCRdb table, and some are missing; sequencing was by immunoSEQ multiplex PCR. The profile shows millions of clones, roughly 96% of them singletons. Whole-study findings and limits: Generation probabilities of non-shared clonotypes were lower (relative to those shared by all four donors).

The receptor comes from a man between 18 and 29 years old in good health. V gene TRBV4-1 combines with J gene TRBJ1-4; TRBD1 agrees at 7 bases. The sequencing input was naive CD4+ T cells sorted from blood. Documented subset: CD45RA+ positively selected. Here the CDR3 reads CASSHWDRTNEKLFF. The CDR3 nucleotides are TGCGCCAGCAGCCACTGGGACAGAACTAATGAAAAACTGTTTTTT.